The clone carrying this T cell receptor (beta chain) was counted a single time. Its antigen is not identified. This entry is derived from a study of T cell responses to AZD1222 COVID-19 vaccine. Study-level points and caveats: Baseline seropositives among AZD1222 recipients totaled only 5 to 7.

The repertoire was sequenced with immunoSEQ multiplex PCR; TCRdb's copy has only in-frame clones and lacks some. This table has about 140,000 clones, about four fifths appearing once. This CDR3 region has 14 residues. Per germline, CDR1 SGHRS and CDR2 YFSETQ. Trimming removed 3 bases from V and 5 bases from J, with 11 bases in between. The source was peripheral blood, collected on day 0 of AZD1222 vaccination. The clonotype originates from an adult in good health. This rearrangement joins TRBV5-1 to TRBJ1-4; possibly TRBD1 for D (6 bases). The CDR3 DNA reads TGCGCCAGCAGCTCCCGGGGGCAAAATGAAAAACTGTTTTTT. Translation: CASSSRGQNEKLFF. The full variable domain, with the rest looked up from reference TRBV5-1 and TRBJ1-4, is KAGVTQTPRYLIKTRGQQVTLSCSPISGHRSVSWYQQTPGQGLQFLFEYFSETQRNKGNFPGRFSGRQFSNSRSEMNVSTLELGDSALYLCASSSRGQNEKLFFGSGTQLSVL.